The 32 T cell receptor beta chains listed next were all sequenced from one sample in a study of neurological immune-mediated disorders. One entry per CDR3 protein results from TCRdb running MiXCR on the 5' RACE reads. The sample carries approximately 100,000 distinct CDR3 sequences, around 3.4% recorded once. The sequenced material came from PBMCs. These receptors were collected from a woman in her forties or fifties with multiple sclerosis.

This clonotype was observed at least ten times. V and J are TRBV5-1 and TRBJ2-1; D is possibly TRBD1 or TRBD2 (5 bases each). Germline CDR1 reads SGHRS; CDR2 reads YFSETQ. Trimming removed 0 bases from V and 10 bases from J, with 14 bases in between. The CDR3 is 14 residues long. The CDR3 DNA is TGCGCCAGCAGCTTGGTTTTAGGGGACGGGGAGCAGTTCTTC. Its protein product is CASSLVLGDGEQFF.

This clonotype was counted only a few times. A much larger clone is a single base away; this may be a read error. V usage is TRBV20-1 and J usage is TRBJ1-4; D unresolved. The CDR3 is made up of 13 amino acids. Germline lookup yields CDR1 DFQATT and CDR2 SNEGSKA (reference sequence). V was cut by 6 bases and J by 8 bases, with 16 bases left in between. CDR3 DNA: TGCAGTGCCCAGCGGAACAGTGGGGAAAAACTGTTTTTT. The encoded protein is CSAQRNSGEKLFF.

This clonotype came up a few times. V gene TRBV4-3 combines with J gene TRBJ1-2; 11 bases are a match to TRBD1. Germline values: CDR1 LGHNA, CDR2 YSLEER. Losses at the gene ends were 0 bases for V and 7 bases for J; bases not matched to a gene: 7. The CDR3 runs 16 residues. The CDR3 sequence is CASSQDPRDRGGGYTF. As DNA, the CDR3 is TGCGCCAGCAGCCAAGATCCTAGGGACAGGGGGGGTGGCTACACCTTC.

This clonotype appeared many times. This sequence joins TRBV5-1 and TRBJ2-2; TRBD2 agrees at 8 bases. This CDR3 contains 17 residues. The V and J ends lost 4 bases and 2 bases, in that order; junction bases with no gene match: 10. Germline-derived CDR1 and CDR2 are SGHRS and YFSETQ. The CDR3 reads CASSQPGLELNTGELFF. The DNA of the CDR3 is TGCGCCAGCAGCCAACCGGGACTAGAGCTAAACACCGGGGAGCTGTTTTTT.

This clonotype was picked up many times. V usage is TRBV7-2 and J usage is TRBJ2-1, with TRBD2 matching over 10 bases. This CDR3 region has 15 residues. Trimming cost V 3 bases and J 6 bases; bases outside gene matches: 5. Germline V gene lookup returns CDR1 SGHTA and CDR2 FQGNSA. This CDR3 is CASSFSGGFGNEQFF. As DNA, the CDR3 is TGTGCCAGCAGCTTTAGCGGGGGGTTTGGCAATGAGCAGTTCTTC. Full variable domain (outside the CDR3, taken from reference TRBV7-2 and TRBJ2-1): GAGVSQSPSNKVTEKGKDVELRCDPISGHTALYWYRQSLGQGLEFLIYFQGNSAPDKSGLPSDRFSAERTGGSVSTLTIQRTQQEDSAVYLCASSFSGGFGNEQFFGPGTRLTVL.

At least ten counts were recorded for this clonotype. V usage is TRBV7-8 and J usage is TRBJ2-1; D is perhaps TRBD1 or TRBD2 (6 bases each). Germline CDR1 reads SGHVS; CDR2 reads FQNEAQ. CDR3 size: 15 residues. V lost 7 bases, J lost 8 bases, and 21 bases lay in between. CDR3 sequence reads: CASTLPGGLLDEQFF. For the CDR3, the DNA is TGTGCCAGCACCCTACCCGGGGGCCTTCTTGATGAGCAGTTCTTC.

This clonotype was recorded many times. This sequence joins TRBV20-1 and TRBJ2-5; D gene ambiguous. The V end was cut by 6 bases, the J end by 2 bases, with 16 bases between. The CDR3 sequence is 14 residues long. CDR1 is DFQATT, CDR2 SNEGSKA, per germline (reference sequence). The CDR3 bases are TGCAGTGCGTTACGTTTAGGGAATCAAGAGACCCAGTACTTC. Protein: CSALRLGNQETQYF.

This clonotype was recorded many times. V and J are TRBV28 and TRBJ2-7; 7 nucleotides align to TRBD1. CDR1 is MDHEN, CDR2 SYDVKM, per germline. J was trimmed by 6 bases and V by 0 bases; bases with no gene match: 11. This CDR3 is 16 amino acids long. DNA of the CDR3: TGTGCCAGCAGTTTATGGACTACCGGGACAGCCCTCGAGCAGTACTTC. Its protein product is CASSLWTTGTALEQYF.

This clonotype showed up just a few times. V gene TRBV20-1 combines with J gene TRBJ2-5, with 11 nucleotides matching TRBD2. V dropped 5 bases and J dropped 7; count of bases not matched to a gene: 12. From germline, CDR1 is DFQATT and CDR2 SNEGSKA (reference sequence). The CDR3 is made up of 15 amino acids. Here the CDR3 reads CSAGSSGGALTTQYF. As DNA, the CDR3 is TGCAGTGCTGGTAGTAGCGGGGGGGCCCTGACGACCCAGTACTTC.

This clonotype was detected ten times or more. V usage is TRBV27 and J usage is TRBJ1-2; no firm D call. Trimming took 0 bases from V and 5 from J, leaving 7 bases between them. The V gene's germline CDR1 is MNHEY and CDR2 SMNVEV (reference sequence). This CDR3 is built from 13 residues. For the CDR3, the DNA is TGTGCCAGCAGTTTATCGCAGGCTTATGGCTACACCTTC. Protein: CASSLSQAYGYTF.

The sample holds many counts of this clonotype. This chain links TRBV7-2 with TRBJ2-1, with 7 bases lining up with TRBD2. The CDR3 is 15 amino acids. Germline V gives CDR1 SGHTA, CDR2 FQGNSA. The V segment lost 0 bases and the J segment 2 bases; nucleotides outside the gene matches: 1. The CDR3 DNA is TGTGCCAGCAGCTTAGCGGGGGGGACCTACAATGAGCAGTTCTTC. This translates into CASSLAGGTYNEQFF.

A note on this clonotype: A read error may explain this, as a much larger clone is one base away. The chain employs TRBV3-1 and TRBJ1-2, with no clear D. Germline V gene data show CDR1 as LGHDT and CDR2 as YNNKEL (reference sequence). Trimming left V 1 base short and J 5 bases short, with 14 bases between. The CDR3 loop spans 15 amino acids. This CDR3 reads CASSQAGRKAYGYTF. The CDR3 nucleotides read TGTGCCAGCAGCCAAGCCGGCAGGAAAGCGTATGGCTACACCTTC. Combining the CDR3 with reference TRBV3-1 and TRBJ1-2 gives the whole variable domain DTAVSQTPKYLVTQMGNDKSIKCEQNLGHDTMYWYKQDSKKFLKIMFSYNNKELIINETVPNRFSPKSPDKAHLNLHINSLELGDSAVYFCASSQAGRKAYGYTFGSGTRLTVV.

This clonotype was counted many times. An end of the junction differs from the germline gene, which may be a read error. The chain has TRBV20-1 and TRBJ1-1; 7 bases map to TRBD1. CDR3 size: 13 residues. In germline, CDR1 is DFQATT, CDR2 SNEGSKA (reference sequence). CDR3 nucleotides: TGCAGTGCTAGCCTCGACAGGGCCGGGCGGACCGGCTTT. Residues: CSASLDRAGRTGF.

This clonotype was recorded at least ten times. This may be a read error: a much more frequent sequence differs by one nucleotide. The chain combines TRBV7-9 with TRBJ2-5, with 8 bases matching TRBD1. V shed 2 bases and J 3 bases; nucleotides not matched to a gene: 2. Germline values: CDR1 SEHNR, CDR2 FQNEAQ (reference sequence). This CDR3 is 14 amino acids long. CDR3 amino acids: CASSLRTGKETQYF. DNA of the CDR3: TGTGCCAGCAGCTTAAGGACAGGGAAAGAGACCCAGTACTTC.

In this sample, this clonotype turned up many times. In nucleotides, the CDR3 is TGCGCCAGCAGTCGTGGGGCGCGAGAGCAGTACTTC. Translated, it gives CASSRGAREQYF. V is TRBV5-1 and J is TRBJ2-7; D might be TRBD1 (5 bases). The V gene lost 5 bases and the J gene lost 7 bases, with 13 bases spanning the gap. This CDR3 has 12 amino acids. Germline lookup yields CDR1 SGHRS and CDR2 YFSETQ.

This clonotype was seen ten or more times. This sequence joins TRBV27 and TRBJ2-1, with D perhaps being TRBD1 or TRBD2 (5 bases each). CDR3 size: 11 residues. Germline V gene data show CDR1 as MNHEY and CDR2 as SMNVEV (reference sequence). The ends were cut back, 10 bases at V and 5 bases at J, with 9 bases in the middle. The DNA of the CDR3 is TGTGCCATAGAGGGGAACAATGAGCAGTTCTTC. Translation gives CAIEGNNEQFF.

This clonotype was seen ten or more times. The V call is TRBV27, the J call TRBJ2-4; tentative D call: TRBD1 (5 bases). The germline CDR1 and CDR2 sequences are MNHEY and SMNVEV (reference sequence). This CDR3 has 14 amino acids. Trimming pared 2 bases from V and 0 bases from J, leaving 5 bases between. DNA of the CDR3: TGTGCCAGCAGTTTAGGGGCAGCCAAAAACATTCAGTACTTC. Protein sequence: CASSLGAAKNIQYF.

Note on this clonotype: The CDR3 ends on some other residue instead of the conserved phenylalanine or tryptophan, so this is likely a read error. J is TRBJ2-4 and V is TRBV10-2; D is uncertain. V lost 2 bases, J lost 4 bases, and 18 bases lay in between. Germline CDR1 WSHSY, CDR2 SAAADI. The CDR3 loop spans 17 amino acids. CDR3 protein: CASSERFFGGRKNIQYN. CDR3 bases: TGCGCCAGCAGTGAGCGCTTTTTTGGCGGCCGTAAAAACATTCAGTACAAC.

Many counts were recorded for this clonotype. This chain joins TRBV6-2 or TRBV6-3 and TRBJ2-7, with TRBD1 identical over 7 bases. This CDR3 has 13 residues. Germline V gives CDR1 MNHEY, CDR2 SVGEGT. After removal of 6 bases from V and 4 bases from J, the junction contained 6 bases not matched to a gene. DNA for the CDR3: TGTGCCAGCAGCCCCGGGACAGCATACGAGCAGTACTTC. Protein product: CASSPGTAYEQYF.

This clonotype has ten or more counts. The chain employs TRBV12-3 or TRBV12-4 and TRBJ1-2, with D possibly TRBD1 on 6 matching bases. Trimming cost V 5 bases and J 4 bases, with 20 bases left between them. This CDR3 has 16 residues. This CDR3 reads CASSRDGGAGFYGYTF. CDR3 in DNA: TGTGCCAGCAGTCGAGACGGGGGGGCAGGTTTCTATGGCTACACCTTC.

This clonotype was recorded at least ten times. This chain connects TRBV7-2 to TRBJ2-7; TRBD2 matches at 12 bases. The CDR3 has 15 amino acids. Germline CDR1 SGHTA, CDR2 FQGNSA. After removal of 7 bases from V and 0 bases from J, the junction contained 4 bases not matched to a gene. In DNA, the CDR3 is TGTGCCAGCACCGGACTAGCGGGGAACTCCTACGAGCAGTACTTC. The encoded protein is CASTGLAGNSYEQYF.

This clonotype was found many times. The chain recombines TRBV20-1 with TRBJ2-1; 9 bases align to TRBD2. The CDR3 covers 19 residues. Germline V gene data show CDR1 as DFQATT and CDR2 as SNEGSKA (reference sequence). V was clipped by 0 bases and J by 0 bases; unmatched bases: 12. Here the CDR3 DNA reads TGCAGTGCTAGAGATCTTTTACTAGCGGGTAAGAGCTCCTACAATGAGCAGTTCTTC. The encoded protein is CSARDLLLAGKSSYNEQFF.

This clonotype was detected many times. The rearrangement links TRBV24-1 to TRBJ2-1; D possibly matches TRBD1 or TRBD2 (5 bases each). Germline CDR1 KGHDR, CDR2 SFDVKD. V lost 9 bases, J lost 5 bases, and 13 bases lay in between. This CDR3 comprises 13 residues. CDR3 in DNA: TGTGCCACCGGGACGAGCGATAACAATGAGCAGTTCTTC. Protein: CATGTSDNNEQFF.

In its sample, this clonotype was seen many times. V usage is TRBV20-1 and J usage is TRBJ1-2; a weak D match, TRBD1 (5 bases). Trimming removed 1 base at V and 7 bases at J, with 13 bases between. CDR3 length equals 13 residues. The germline gives CDR1 DFQATT, CDR2 SNEGSKA (reference sequence). This CDR3 is CSARARGGTGYTF. In nucleotides, the CDR3 is TGCAGTGCTAGAGCGAGAGGAGGGACTGGCTACACCTTC.

At least ten counts were recorded for this clonotype. The genes are TRBV10-3 and TRBJ2-7; 8 nucleotides line up with TRBD2. The junction had 5 bases not matched to a gene; V was cut back by 2 bases and J by 2 bases. Germline CDR1 reads ENHRY; CDR2 reads SYGVKD. The CDR3 consists of 15 residues. The CDR3 loop is CAISERAGATYEQYF. The CDR3 DNA is TGTGCCATCAGTGAGCGAGCGGGAGCGACCTACGAGCAGTACTTC.

In its sample, this clonotype was seen many times. V usage is TRBV5-1 and J usage is TRBJ2-1; 8 bases align to TRBD2. V was clipped by 3 bases and J by 3 bases; unmatched bases: 11. Germline-derived CDR1 and CDR2 are SGHRS and YFSETQ. The CDR3 sequence is 17 residues long. In nucleotides, the CDR3 is TGCGCCAGCAGCTCCACACGGGGGGGGGATATCTACAATGAGCAGTTCTTC. This encodes CASSSTRGGDIYNEQFF.

Notes on this clonotype: A read error may explain this, as a much larger clone is one base away. The chain employs TRBV5-1 and TRBJ1-1, with D perhaps TRBD1 (6 bases). The CDR3 is 17 residues long. The germline V gene has CDR1 SGHRS and CDR2 YFSETQ. The V gene lost 0 bases and the J gene lost 4 bases, with 19 bases spanning the gap. The CDR3 bases are TGCGCCAGCAGCTTGGCCTTAAGGACAGTGTCGGCCACTGAAGCTTTCTTT. As protein: CASSLALRTVSATEAFF.

This clonotype has ten or more counts. CDR3 sequence reads: CASSVVGTGVTDTQYF. The CDR3 bases are TGTGCCAGCAGCGTAGTAGGGACAGGGGTCACAGATACGCAGTATTTT. The rearrangement joins TRBV9 to TRBJ2-3, with TRBD1 identical over 10 bases. This CDR3 comprises 16 residues. The V gene's germline CDR1 is SGDLS and CDR2 YYNGEE. Losses at the gene ends were 0 bases for V and 2 bases for J; bases not matched to a gene: 3.

This clonotype was observed many times. The chain combines TRBV4-1 with TRBJ1-5; 7 nucleotides align to TRBD1. V gave up 4 bases and J gave up 3 bases; unmatched junction bases: 12. This CDR3 spans 17 amino acids. The V gene's germline CDR1 is MGHRA and CDR2 YSYEKL. The CDR3 DNA reads TGCGCCAGCAGCCTGGGGCGAGGCGGACAGGTCAATCAGCCCCAGCATTTT. This encodes CASSLGRGGQVNQPQHF.

This clonotype was counted many times. The chain recombines TRBV10-3 with TRBJ1-4; 8 nucleotides align to TRBD1. The CDR3 length is 14 residues. V lost 5 bases, J lost 8 bases, and 7 bases stayed unmatched. CDR1 is ENHRY and CDR2 is SYGVKD in the germline V gene. This chain's CDR3 is CAISSAGGREKLFF. The CDR3 DNA is TGTGCCATCAGTTCCGCAGGGGGCAGGGAAAAACTGTTTTTT.

This clonotype was seen at least ten times. The chain couples TRBV5-1 to TRBJ2-7; D may be TRBD2 (5 bases). This CDR3 has 16 amino acids. The germline V gene has CDR1 SGHRS and CDR2 YFSETQ. Between the trimmed V and J ends, which lost 5 bases and 3 bases, there was a span of 21 bases. CDR3 bases: TGCGCCAGCAGTTCGGGAAGCCGGGCTTTAAGCTACGAGCAGTACTTC. Translated, it gives CASSSGSRALSYEQYF.

Ten or more counts support this clonotype. The chain links TRBV20-1 to TRBJ1-1; 7 positions match TRBD1. J lost 5 bases, V lost 5 bases, and 11 bases had no gene match. The CDR3 sequence is 14 residues long. Germline values: CDR1 DFQATT, CDR2 SNEGSKA (reference sequence). CDR3: CSAPFSGQRTEAFF. CDR3 sequence (DNA): TGCAGTGCTCCCTTTTCGGGACAGAGGACTGAAGCTTTCTTT.